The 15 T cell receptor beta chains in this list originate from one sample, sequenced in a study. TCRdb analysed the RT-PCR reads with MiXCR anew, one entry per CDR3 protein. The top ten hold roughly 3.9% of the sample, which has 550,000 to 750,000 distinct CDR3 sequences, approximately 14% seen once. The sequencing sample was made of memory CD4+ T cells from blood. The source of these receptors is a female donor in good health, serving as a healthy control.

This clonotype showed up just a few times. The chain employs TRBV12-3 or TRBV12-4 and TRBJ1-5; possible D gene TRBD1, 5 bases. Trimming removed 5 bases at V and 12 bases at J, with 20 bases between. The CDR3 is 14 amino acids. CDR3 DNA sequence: TGTGCCAGCAGTCCCGGCCCCGGGACGGCTCTCCAGCATTTT. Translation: CASSPGPGTALQHF.

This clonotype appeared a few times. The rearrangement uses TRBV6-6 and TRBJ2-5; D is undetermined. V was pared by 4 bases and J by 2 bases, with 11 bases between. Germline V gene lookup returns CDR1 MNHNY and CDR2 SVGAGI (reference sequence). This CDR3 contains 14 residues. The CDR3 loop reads CASSSTTLQETQYF. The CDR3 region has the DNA TGTGCCAGCAGTTCAACTACCTTACAAGAGACCCAGTACTTC.

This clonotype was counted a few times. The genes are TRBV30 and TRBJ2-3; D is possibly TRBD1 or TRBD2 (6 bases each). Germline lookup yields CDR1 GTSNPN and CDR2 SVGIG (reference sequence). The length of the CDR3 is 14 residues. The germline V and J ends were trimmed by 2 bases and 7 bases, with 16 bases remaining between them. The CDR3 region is CAWSRGTGTNTQYF. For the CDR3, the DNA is TGTGCCTGGAGTCGGGGGACCGGGACAAATACGCAGTATTTT.

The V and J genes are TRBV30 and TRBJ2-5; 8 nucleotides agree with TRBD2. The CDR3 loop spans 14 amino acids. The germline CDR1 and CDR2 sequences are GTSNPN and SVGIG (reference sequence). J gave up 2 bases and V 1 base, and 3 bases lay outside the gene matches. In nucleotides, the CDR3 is TGTGCCTGGAGTGGCGGCGGGAGGCAAGAGACCCAGTACTTC. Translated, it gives CAWSGGGRQETQYF. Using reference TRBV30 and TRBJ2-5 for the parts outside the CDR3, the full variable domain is SQTIHQWPATLVQPVGSPLSLECTVEGTSNPNLYWYRQAAGRGLQLLFYSVGIGQISSEVPQNLSASRPQDRQFILSSKKLLLSDSGFYLCAWSGGGRQETQYFGPGTRLLVL.

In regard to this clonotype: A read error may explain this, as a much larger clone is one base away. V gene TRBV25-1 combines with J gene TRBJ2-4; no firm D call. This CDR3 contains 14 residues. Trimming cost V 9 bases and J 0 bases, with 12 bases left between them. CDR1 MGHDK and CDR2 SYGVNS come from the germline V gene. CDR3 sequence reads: CASRALKAKNIQYF. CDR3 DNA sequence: TGTGCCAGTCGAGCCCTTAAAGCCAAAAACATTCAGTACTTC. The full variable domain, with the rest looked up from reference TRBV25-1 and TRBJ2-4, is EADIYQTPRYLVIGTGKKITLECSQTMGHDKMYWYQQDPGMELHLIHYSYGVNSTEKGDLSSESTVSRIRTEHFPLTLESARPSHTSQYLCASRALKAKNIQYFGAGTRLSVL.

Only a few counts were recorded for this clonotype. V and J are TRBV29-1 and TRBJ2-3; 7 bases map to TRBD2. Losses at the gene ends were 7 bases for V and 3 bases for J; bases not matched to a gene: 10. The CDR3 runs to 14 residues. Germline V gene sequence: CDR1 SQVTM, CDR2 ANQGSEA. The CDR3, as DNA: TGCAGCGGGGGGGAGGGATGGCGTACAGATACGCAGTATTTT. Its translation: CSGGEGWRTDTQYF.

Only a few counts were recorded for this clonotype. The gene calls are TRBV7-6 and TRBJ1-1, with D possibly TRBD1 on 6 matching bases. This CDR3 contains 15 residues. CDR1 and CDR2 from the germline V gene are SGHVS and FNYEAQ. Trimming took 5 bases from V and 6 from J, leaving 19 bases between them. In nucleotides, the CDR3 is TGTGCCAGCAGCCCCGGAGGGTATGGGGGGCCTGAAGCTTTCTTT. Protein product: CASSPGGYGGPEAFF.

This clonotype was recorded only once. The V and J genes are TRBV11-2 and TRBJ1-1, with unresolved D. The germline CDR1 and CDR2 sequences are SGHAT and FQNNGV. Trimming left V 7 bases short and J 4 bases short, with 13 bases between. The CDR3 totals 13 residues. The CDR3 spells CASTGFLSTEAFF. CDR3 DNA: TGTGCCAGCACCGGGTTCTTGAGCACTGAAGCTTTCTTT.

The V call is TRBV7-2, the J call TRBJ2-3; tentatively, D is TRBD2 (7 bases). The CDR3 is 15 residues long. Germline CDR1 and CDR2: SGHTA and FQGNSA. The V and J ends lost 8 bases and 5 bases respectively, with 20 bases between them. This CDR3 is CASERGEGRVDTQYF. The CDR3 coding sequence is TGTGCCAGCGAGAGGGGGGAGGGCCGCGTAGATACGCAGTATTTT.

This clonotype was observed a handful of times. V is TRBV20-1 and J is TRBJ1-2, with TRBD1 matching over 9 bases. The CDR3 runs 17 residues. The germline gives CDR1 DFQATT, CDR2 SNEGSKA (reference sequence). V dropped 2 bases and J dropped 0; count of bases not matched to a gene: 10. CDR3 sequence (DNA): TGCAGTGCTAGAATCCCGGGACAGGGCGCTACTAACTATGGCTACACCTTC. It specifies CSARIPGQGATNYGYTF.

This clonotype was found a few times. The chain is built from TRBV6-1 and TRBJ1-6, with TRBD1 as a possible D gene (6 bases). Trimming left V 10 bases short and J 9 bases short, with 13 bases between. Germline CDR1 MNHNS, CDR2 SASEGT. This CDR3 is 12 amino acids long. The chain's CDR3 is CATGQSSSPLHF. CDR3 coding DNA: TGTGCCACCGGACAGAGTTCTTCACCCCTCCACTTT.

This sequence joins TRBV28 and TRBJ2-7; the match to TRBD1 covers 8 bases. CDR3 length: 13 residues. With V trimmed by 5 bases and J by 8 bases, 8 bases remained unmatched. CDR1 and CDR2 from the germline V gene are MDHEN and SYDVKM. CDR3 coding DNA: TGTGCCAGCAGTGCAGGGGGCCCAACCAAGCAGTACTTC. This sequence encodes CASSAGGPTKQYF.

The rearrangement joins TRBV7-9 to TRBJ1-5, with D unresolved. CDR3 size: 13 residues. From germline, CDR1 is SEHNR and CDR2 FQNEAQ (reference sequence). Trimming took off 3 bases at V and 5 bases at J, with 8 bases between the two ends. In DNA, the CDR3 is TGTGCCAGCAGCTTGAGTACCGATCAGCCCCAGCATTTT. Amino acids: CASSLSTDQPQHF.

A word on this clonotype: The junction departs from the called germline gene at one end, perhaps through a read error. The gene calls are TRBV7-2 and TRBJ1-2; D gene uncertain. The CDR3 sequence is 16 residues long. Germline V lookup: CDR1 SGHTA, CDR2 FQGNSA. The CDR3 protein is CASSLPGSNSHEIRAF. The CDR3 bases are TGTGCCAGCAGCTTACCGGGCTCTAACTCCCATGAGATTCGTGCCTTC.

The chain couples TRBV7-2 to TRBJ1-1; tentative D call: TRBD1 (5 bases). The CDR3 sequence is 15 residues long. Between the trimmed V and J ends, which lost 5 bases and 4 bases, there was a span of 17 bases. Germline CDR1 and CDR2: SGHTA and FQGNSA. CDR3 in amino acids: CASSRTAGEGTEAFF. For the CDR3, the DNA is TGTGCCAGCAGCCGAACGGCGGGGGAGGGCACTGAAGCTTTCTTT.